Listed here are 10 T cell receptor beta chains from one sample, sequenced in a study of blood T cell repertoires in COVID-19. TCRdb's table, derived via immunoSEQ multiplex PCR, lists solely in-frame clones and lacks some. The data hold some 390,000 clones, with around 92% observed a single time. Sequences were obtained from PBMCs or T cells enriched from blood (not recorded which). These receptors all stem from a woman in her twenties or thirties who had recovered from COVID-19.

The rearrangement uses TRBV28 and TRBJ2-4; the match to TRBD2 covers 8 bases. The CDR3 contains 16 residues. CDR1 is MDHEN and CDR2 is SYDVKM in the germline V gene. Trimming cost V 2 bases and J 4 bases; bases outside gene matches: 7. The DNA of the CDR3 is TGTGCCAGCAGTTTAGCGGGAGGAAACGATAAAAACATTCAGTACTTC. Translating gives CASSLAGGNDKNIQYF. The full variable domain, completed using reference TRBV28 and TRBJ2-4, is DVKVTQSSRYLVKRTGEKVFLECVQDMDHENMFWYRQDPGLGLRLIYFSYDVKMKEKGDIPEGYSVSREKKERFSLILESASTNQTSMYLCASSLAGGNDKNIQYFGAGTRLSVL.

The V gene is TRBV20-1, the J gene TRBJ2-7, with 10 bases fitting TRBD1. Germline values: CDR1 DFQATT, CDR2 SNEGSKA (reference sequence). V trimming: 4 bases; J trimming: 4 bases; junction bases outside the gene matches: 4. This CDR3 contains 13 residues. The CDR3 protein is CSANDRGPYEQYF. In nucleotides, the CDR3 is TGCAGTGCTAATGACAGGGGGCCGTACGAGCAGTACTTC.

The chain uses TRBV7-3 and TRBJ2-1, with TRBD1 identical over 9 bases. The trim removed 0 bases at V and 6 bases at J, leaving 6 bases unmatched. Germline-derived CDR1 and CDR2 are SGHTA and FQGTGA. This CDR3 is built from 16 residues. CDR3 sequence reads: CASSLTGTGRFNEQFF. Written as DNA, the CDR3 is TGTGCCAGCAGCTTAACTGGGACAGGGCGGTTCAATGAGCAGTTCTTC.

This clone was picked up one time. V usage is TRBV4-1 and J usage is TRBJ1-1, with D tentatively TRBD1 (6 bases). With 1 base removed from V and 2 bases from J, the gap between germline ends came to 20 bases. CDR3 size: 18 residues. Germline V gene sequence: CDR1 MGHRA, CDR2 YSYEKL. DNA of the CDR3: TGCGCCAGCAGCCAAGTAACAGGGCGAGCACGCGACAACACTGAAGCTTTCTTT. As protein: CASSQVTGRARDNTEAFF.

The rearrangement links TRBV2 to TRBJ2-5; TRBD1 is a possible D gene (6 bases). The V gene lost 8 bases and the J gene lost 0 bases, with 13 bases spanning the gap. CDR1 and CDR2 (germline): SNHLY, FYNNEI. The CDR3 loop spans 14 amino acids. CDR3 nucleotide sequence: TGTGCCAGCTCTGGACAGCTCGACCAAGAGACCCAGTACTTC. The encoded protein is CASSGQLDQETQYF. Full variable domain (remainder filled in from reference TRBV2 and TRBJ2-5): EPEVTQTPSHQVTQMGQEVILRCVPISNHLYFYWYRQILGQKVEFLVSFYNNEISEKSEIFDDQFSVERPDGSNFTLKIRSTKLEDSAMYFCASSGQLDQETQYFGPGTRLLVL.

The genes are TRBV5-3 and TRBJ1-5; 7 bases match TRBD1. TRBV5-3 is an ORF for which the function is uncertain. Trimming removed 9 bases from V and 15 bases from J; junction bases left unmatched: 3. The CDR3 extends over 8 amino acids. CDR3 sequence: CATQGGHF. CDR3 coding DNA: TGTGCCACTCAGGGGGGGCATTTT.

This rearrangement joins TRBV7-9 to TRBJ2-7; 8 bases are shared with TRBD2. V lost 1 base to trimming and J lost 7 bases; unmatched junction nucleotides: 15. Germline CDR1 SEHNR, CDR2 FQNEAQ (reference sequence). The CDR3 runs 17 residues. The CDR3 loop reads CASSLGSSSGPLGEQYF. The CDR3 DNA follows: TGTGCCAGCAGCTTAGGGTCTTCTAGCGGGCCCCTGGGGGAGCAGTACTTC.

This clone has just one count. This chain connects TRBV12-3 or TRBV12-4 to TRBJ2-3; D is perhaps TRBD2 (6 bases). V was shortened by 6 bases and J by 15 bases, with 19 bases between the two germline ends. The CDR3 is made up of 12 amino acids. In DNA form, the CDR3 reads TGTGCCAGCAGCCTAGGGGCGGGGACGCGCTATTTT. It specifies CASSLGAGTRYF.

This rearrangement joins TRBV5-4 to TRBJ1-1, with 9 bases lining up with TRBD1. The CDR3 contains 13 residues. The junction had 4 bases not matched to a gene; V was cut back by 6 bases and J by 4 bases. Germline V gives CDR1 SGHNT, CDR2 YYREEE (reference sequence). CDR3 region: CASKGTGITEAFF. The CDR3 DNA reads TGTGCCAGCAAGGGGACAGGGATCACTGAAGCTTTCTTT.

The chain carries TRBV5-1 and TRBJ1-4, with a possible D match to TRBD1 (6 bases). The CDR3 is made up of 16 amino acids. Germline V gives CDR1 SGHRS, CDR2 YFSETQ. V lost 3 bases to trimming and J lost 6 bases, with 18 bases between them. DNA for the CDR3: TGCGCCAGCAGCTCAGGGCTTTTGGGGGCTCATGAAAAACTGTTTTTT. This gives the protein CASSSGLLGAHEKLFF.